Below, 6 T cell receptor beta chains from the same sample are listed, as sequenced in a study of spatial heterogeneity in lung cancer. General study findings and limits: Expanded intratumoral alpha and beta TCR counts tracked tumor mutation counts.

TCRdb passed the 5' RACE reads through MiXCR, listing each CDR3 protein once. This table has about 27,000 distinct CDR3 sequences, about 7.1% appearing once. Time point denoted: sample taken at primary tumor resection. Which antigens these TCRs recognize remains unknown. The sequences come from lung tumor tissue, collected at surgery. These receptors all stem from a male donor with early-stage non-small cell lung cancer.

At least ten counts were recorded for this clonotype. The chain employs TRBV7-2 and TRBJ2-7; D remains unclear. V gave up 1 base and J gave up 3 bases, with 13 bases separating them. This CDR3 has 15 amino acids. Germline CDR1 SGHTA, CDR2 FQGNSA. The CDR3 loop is CASSLGAVRLYEQYF. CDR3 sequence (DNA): TGTGCCAGCAGCTTAGGGGCAGTGCGTCTCTACGAGCAGTACTTC. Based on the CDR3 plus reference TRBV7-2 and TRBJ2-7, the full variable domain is GAGVSQSPSNKVTEKGKDVELRCDPISGHTALYWYRQSLGQGLEFLIYFQGNSAPDKSGLPSDRFSAERTGGSVSTLTIQRTQQEDSAVYLCASSLGAVRLYEQYFGPGTRLTVT.

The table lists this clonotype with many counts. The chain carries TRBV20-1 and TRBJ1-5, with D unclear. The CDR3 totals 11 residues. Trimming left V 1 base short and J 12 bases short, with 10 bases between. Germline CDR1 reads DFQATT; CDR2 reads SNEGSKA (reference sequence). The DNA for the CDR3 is TGCAGTGCTAGAGCCGGCAGCCTCCAGCATTTT. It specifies CSARAGSLQHF.

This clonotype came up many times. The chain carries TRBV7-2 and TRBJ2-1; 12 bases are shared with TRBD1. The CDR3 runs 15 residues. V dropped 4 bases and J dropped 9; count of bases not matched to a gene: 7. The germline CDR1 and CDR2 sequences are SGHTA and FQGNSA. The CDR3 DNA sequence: TGTGCCAGCAGCTCCACCGGGACAGGGGGCGGTGAGCAGTTCTTC. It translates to CASSSTGTGGGEQFF.

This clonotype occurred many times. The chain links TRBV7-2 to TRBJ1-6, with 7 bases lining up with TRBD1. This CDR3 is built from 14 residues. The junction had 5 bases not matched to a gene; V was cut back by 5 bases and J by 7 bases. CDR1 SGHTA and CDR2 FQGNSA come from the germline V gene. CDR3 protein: CASSARDRNSPLHF. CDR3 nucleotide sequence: TGTGCCAGCAGCGCCCGGGACAGAAATTCACCCCTCCACTTT.

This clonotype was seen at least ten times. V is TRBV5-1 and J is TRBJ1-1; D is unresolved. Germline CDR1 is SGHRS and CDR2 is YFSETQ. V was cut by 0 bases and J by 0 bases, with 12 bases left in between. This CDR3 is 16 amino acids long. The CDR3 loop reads CASSLVGLSVNTEAFF. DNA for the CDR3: TGCGCCAGCAGCTTGGTCGGGCTTTCGGTGAACACTGAAGCTTTCTTT.

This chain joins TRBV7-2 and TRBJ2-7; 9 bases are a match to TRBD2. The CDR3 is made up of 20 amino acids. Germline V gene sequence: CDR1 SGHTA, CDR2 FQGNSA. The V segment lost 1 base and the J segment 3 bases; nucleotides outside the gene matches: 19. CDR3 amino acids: CASSLVPLSPPSGVIYEQYF. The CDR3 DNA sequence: TGTGCCAGCAGCTTAGTTCCCCTTAGCCCGCCTAGCGGGGTTATCTACGAGCAGTACTTC.